The TCR delta chain under discussion was sequenced for a study of gamma-delta chains in newborns, infants, children. Across the study: Polyclonal expansion of innate γδ T cells after birth follows microbial exposure.

As concerns this clone: The identical CDR3 is also encoded by other nucleotide sequences in the sample.

This CDR3 has 20 residues. Germline CDR1 reads GEAIGNYY; CDR2 reads EKD. With 3 bases clipped from V and 0 bases from J, the junction kept 9 bases outside the gene matches. TCRdb reanalysed the reads with CATT. The sample records about 15,000 delta-chain clones, 7% to 8.5% being singletons. The chain links TRDV2 to TRDJ3, with 11 bases lining up with TRDD3. The sample was blood. This receptor was identified in a child who was a newborn, infant or young child, either healthy, febrile or measles-vaccinated (not recorded which). CDR3 nucleotides: TGTGCCTGTGACGTCTTACTGGGGGATAAAGACTCCTGGGACACCCGACAGATGTTTTTC. It yields the protein CACDVLLGDKDSWDTRQMFF.